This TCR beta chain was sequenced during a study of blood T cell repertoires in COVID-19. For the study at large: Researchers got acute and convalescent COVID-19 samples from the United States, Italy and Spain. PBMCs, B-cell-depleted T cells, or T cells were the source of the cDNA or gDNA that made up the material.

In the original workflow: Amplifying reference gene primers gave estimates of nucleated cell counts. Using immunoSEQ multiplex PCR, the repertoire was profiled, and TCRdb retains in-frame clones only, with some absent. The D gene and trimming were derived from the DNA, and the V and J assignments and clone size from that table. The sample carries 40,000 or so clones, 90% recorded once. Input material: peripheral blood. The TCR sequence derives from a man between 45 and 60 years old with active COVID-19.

The CDR3 sequence is CASSELTPGLAGGRTGELFF. The DNA for the CDR3 is TGTGCCAGCAGTGAACTAACCCCGGGACTAGCGGGGGGGCGCACCGGGGAGCTGTTTTTT. This sequence joins TRBV6-1 and TRBJ2-2; 16 bases align to TRBD2. This CDR3 contains 20 residues. The germline gives CDR1 MNHNS, CDR2 SASEGT. Trimming cost V 2 bases and J 4 bases; bases outside gene matches: 10.